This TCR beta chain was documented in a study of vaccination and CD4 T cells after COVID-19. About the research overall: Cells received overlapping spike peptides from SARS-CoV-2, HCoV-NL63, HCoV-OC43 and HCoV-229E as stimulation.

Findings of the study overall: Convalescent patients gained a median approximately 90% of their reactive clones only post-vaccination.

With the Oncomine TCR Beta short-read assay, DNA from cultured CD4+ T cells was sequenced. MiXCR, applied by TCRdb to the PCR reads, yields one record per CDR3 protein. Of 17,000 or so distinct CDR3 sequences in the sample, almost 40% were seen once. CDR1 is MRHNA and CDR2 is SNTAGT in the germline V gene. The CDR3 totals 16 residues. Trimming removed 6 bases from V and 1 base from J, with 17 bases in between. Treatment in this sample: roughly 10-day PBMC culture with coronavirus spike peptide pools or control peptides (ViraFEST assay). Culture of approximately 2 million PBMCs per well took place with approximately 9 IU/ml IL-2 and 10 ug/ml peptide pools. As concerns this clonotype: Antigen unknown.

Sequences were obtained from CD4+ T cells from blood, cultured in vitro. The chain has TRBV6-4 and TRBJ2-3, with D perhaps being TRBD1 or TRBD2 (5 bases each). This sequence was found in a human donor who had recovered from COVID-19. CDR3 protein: CASSPRVGVGTDTQYF. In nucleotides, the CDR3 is TGTGCCAGCAGCCCACGAGTGGGGGTGGGCACAGATACGCAGTATTTT.